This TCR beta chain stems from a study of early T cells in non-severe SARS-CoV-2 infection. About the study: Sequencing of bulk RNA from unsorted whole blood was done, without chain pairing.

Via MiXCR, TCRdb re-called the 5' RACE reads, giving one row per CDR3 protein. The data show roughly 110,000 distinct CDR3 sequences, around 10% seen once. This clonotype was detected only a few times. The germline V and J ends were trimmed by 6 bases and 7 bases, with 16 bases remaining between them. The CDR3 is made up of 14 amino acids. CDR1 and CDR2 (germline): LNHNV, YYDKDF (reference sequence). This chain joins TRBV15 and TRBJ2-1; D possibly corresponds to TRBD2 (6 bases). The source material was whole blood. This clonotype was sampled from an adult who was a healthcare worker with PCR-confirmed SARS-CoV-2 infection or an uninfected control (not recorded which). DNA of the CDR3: TGTGCCACCAGGGTGGACTACCGAGGGAATGAGCAGTTCTTC. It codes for CATRVDYRGNEQFF.